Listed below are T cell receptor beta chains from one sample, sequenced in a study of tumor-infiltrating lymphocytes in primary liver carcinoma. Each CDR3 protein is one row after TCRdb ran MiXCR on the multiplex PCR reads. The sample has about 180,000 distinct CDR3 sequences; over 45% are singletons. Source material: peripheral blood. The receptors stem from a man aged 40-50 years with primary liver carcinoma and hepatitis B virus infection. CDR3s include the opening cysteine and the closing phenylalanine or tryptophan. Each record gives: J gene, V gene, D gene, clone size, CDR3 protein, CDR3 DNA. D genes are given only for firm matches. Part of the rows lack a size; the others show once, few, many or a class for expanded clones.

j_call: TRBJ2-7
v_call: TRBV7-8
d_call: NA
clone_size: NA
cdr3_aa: CASSFLQAGSGEYF
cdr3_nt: TGTGCCAGCAGCTTCCTTCAAGCGGGCTCTGGGGAGTACTTC

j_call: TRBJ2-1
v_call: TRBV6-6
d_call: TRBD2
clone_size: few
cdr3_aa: CASSYSQGRGTSGYNEQFF
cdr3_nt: TGTGCCAGCAGTTACTCGCAGGGGCGGGGGACTAGCGGCTACAATGAGCAGTTCTTC

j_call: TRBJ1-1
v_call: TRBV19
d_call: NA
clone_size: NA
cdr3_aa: CASSTQGSTEAFF
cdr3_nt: TGTGCCAGTAGTACCCAGGGGAGCACTGAAGCTTTCTTT

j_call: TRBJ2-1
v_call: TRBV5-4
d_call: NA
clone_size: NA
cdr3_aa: CASSLRGANEQFF
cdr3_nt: TGTGCCAGCAGCTTACGGGGGGCTAATGAGCAGTTCTTC

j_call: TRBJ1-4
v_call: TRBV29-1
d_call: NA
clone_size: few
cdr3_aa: CSVARGEKLFF
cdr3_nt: TGCAGCGTTGCACGGGGGGAAAAACTGTTTTTT

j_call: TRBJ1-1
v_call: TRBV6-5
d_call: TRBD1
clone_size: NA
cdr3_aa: CASWYRGVRTEAFF
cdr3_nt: TGTGCCAGTTGGTACAGGGGAGTTCGCACCGAAGCTTTCTTT

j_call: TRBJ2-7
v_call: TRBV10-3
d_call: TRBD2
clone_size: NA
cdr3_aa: CAISGQTSGIEQYF
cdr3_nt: TGTGCCATCAGTGGGCAGACTAGCGGAATTGAGCAGTACTTC

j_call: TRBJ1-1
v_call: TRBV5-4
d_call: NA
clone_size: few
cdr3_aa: CASSRDTWTEAFF
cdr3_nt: TGTGCCAGCAGCCGAGACACATGGACTGAAGCTTTCTTT

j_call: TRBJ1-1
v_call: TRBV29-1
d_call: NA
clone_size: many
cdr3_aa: CSVNEGPGAEAFF
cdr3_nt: TGCAGCGTCAATGAGGGGCCTGGCGCTGAAGCTTTCTTT

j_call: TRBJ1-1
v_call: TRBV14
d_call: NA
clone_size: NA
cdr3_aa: CASSQEGGNTEAFF
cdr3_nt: TGTGCCAGCAGCCAAGAGGGGGGGAACACTGAAGCTTTCTTT

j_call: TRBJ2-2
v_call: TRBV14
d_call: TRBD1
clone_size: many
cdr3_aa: CASATTGAGELFF
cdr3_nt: TGTGCCAGCGCGACGACAGGGGCCGGGGAGCTGTTTTTT

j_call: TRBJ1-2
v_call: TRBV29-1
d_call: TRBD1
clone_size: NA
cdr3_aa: CSVEDLQGNGYTF
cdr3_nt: TGCAGCGTTGAAGATCTACAGGGGAATGGCTACACCTTC

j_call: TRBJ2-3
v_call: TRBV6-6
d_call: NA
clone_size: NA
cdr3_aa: CASSLPSWIRDTQYF
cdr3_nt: TGTGCCAGCAGTCTCCCTAGCTGGATTCGAGATACGCAGTATTTT

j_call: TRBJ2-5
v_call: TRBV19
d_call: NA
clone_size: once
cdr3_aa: CASSIGAVQETQYF
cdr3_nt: TGTGCCAGTAGTATAGGGGCAGTTCAAGAGACCCAGTACTTC

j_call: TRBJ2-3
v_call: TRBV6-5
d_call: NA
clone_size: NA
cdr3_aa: CASRSDGDGNQPQYF
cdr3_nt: TGTGCCAGCAGATCCGACGGGGATGGGAATCAGCCCCAGTATTTT

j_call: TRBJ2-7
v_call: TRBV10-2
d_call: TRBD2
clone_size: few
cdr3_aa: CASSAGTSGTSYEQYF
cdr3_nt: TGCGCCAGCAGCGCCGGGACTAGCGGGACGTCCTACGAGCAGTACTTC

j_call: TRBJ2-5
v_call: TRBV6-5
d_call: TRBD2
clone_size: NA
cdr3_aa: CASSYSTSGVGETQYF
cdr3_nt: TGTGCCAGCAGTTACTCGACTAGCGGTGTAGGGGAGACCCAGTACTTC

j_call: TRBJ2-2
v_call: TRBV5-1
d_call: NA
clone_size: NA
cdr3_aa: CASSLAVWPHGELFF
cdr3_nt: TGCGCCAGCAGCCTGGCCGTCTGGCCCCACGGGGAGCTGTTTTTT

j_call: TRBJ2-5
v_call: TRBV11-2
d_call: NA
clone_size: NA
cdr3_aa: CASSTNLWETQYF
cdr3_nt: TGTGCCAGCAGCACCAATCTATGGGAGACCCAGTACTTC

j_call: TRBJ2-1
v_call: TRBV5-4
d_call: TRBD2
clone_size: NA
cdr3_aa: CASSLGWTSGSSSYNEQFF
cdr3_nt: TGTGCCAGCAGCTTGGGTTGGACTAGCGGGAGTTCGTCCTACAATGAGCAGTTCTTC

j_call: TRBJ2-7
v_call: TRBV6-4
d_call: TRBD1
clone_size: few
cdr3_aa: CASSGPPGQGLYEQYF
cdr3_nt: TGTGCCAGCAGTGGCCCGCCGGGACAGGGATTGTACGAGCAGTACTTC

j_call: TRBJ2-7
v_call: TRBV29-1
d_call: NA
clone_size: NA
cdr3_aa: CGVVGDIEQYF
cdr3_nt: TGCGGCGTTGTGGGGGATATCGAGCAGTACTTC

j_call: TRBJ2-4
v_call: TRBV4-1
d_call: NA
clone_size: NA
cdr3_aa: CASSQGVLEGNIQYF
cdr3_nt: TGCGCCAGCAGCCAAGGGGTCTTAGAGGGAAACATTCAGTACTTC

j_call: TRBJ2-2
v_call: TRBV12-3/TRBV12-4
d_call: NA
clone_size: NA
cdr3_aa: CASSLNGLLGGDLFF
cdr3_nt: TGTGCCAGCAGCCTAAATGGACTGCTCGGCGGGGACCTGTTTTTT

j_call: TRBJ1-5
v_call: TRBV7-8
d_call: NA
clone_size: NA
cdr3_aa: CPSSLGFGGPNQPQHF
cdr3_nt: TGTCCCAGCAGCTTAGGATTCGGGGGGCCCAATCAGCCCCAGCATTTT

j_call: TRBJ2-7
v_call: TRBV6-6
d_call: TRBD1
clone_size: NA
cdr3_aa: CASSGGQGGISSYEQYF
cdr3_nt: TGTGCCAGCAGTGGGGGACAGGGGGGAATTAGCTCCTACGAGCAGTACTTC

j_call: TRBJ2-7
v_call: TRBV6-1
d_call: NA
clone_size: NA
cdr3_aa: CASSEVGGAYEQYF
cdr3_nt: TGTGCCAGCAGTGAAGTCGGGGGAGCCTACGAGCAGTACTTC

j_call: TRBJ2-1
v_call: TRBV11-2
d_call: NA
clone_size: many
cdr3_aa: CASSPYRTANEQFF
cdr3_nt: TGTGCCAGCAGCCCCTACAGGACTGCTAATGAGCAGTTCTTC

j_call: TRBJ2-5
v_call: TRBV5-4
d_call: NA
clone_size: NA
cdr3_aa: CASSLDKAVKYF
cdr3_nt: TGTGCCAGCAGCTTGGACAAGGCCGTCAAATACTTC

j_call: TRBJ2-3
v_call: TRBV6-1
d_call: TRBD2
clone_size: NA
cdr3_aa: CASSEAPSGRGDTQYF
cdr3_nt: TGTGCCAGCAGTGAAGCCCCTAGCGGGAGAGGAGATACGCAGTATTTT

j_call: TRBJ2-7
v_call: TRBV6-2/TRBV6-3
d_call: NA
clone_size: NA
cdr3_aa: CDSRGSDLSYEQYF
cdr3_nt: TGTGACAGCAGGGGTAGCGACCTCTCCTACGAGCAGTACTTC

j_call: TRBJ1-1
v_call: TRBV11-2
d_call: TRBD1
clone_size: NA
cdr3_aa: CASSPFKDRETEAFF
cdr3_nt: TGTGCCAGCAGTCCTTTTAAAGACAGGGAAACTGAAGCTTTCTTT

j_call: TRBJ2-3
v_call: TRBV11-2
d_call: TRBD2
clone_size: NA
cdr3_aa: CVSSLDLYTGDYTDTQYF
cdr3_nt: TGTGTCAGCAGCTTAGATTTGTACACCGGGGACTACACAGATACGCAGTATTTT

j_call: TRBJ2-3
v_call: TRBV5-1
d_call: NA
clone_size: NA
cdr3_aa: CASSRGTSSTDTQYF
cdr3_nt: TGCGCCAGCAGTCGCGGGACCTCTAGCACAGATACGCAGTATTTT

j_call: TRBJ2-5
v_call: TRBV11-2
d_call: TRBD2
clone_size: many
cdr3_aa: CASSLVWRDLGLAEETQYF
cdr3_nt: TGTGCCAGCAGCTTAGTTTGGCGGGACCTAGGACTAGCGGAAGAGACCCAGTACTTC

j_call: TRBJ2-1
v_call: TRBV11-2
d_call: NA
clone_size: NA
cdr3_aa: CASRRLGGCRYNEQFF
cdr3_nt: TGTGCCAGCAGGAGACTAGGGGGATGTCGCTACAATGAGCAGTTCTTC

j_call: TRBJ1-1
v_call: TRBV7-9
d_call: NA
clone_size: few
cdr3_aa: CASSLGQGLNTEAFF
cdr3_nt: TGTGCCAGCAGCTTGGGGCAGGGGCTGAACACTGAAGCTTTCTTT

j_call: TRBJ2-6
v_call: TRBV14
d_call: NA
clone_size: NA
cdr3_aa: CASSQHSGANILTF
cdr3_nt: TGTGCCAGCAGCCAACACTCTGGGGCCAACATCCTGACTTTC

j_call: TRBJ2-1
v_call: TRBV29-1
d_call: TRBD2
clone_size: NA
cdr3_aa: CSVEDSLARRPNEQFF
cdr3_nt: TGCAGCGTTGAGGACTCACTAGCGCGGAGGCCCAATGAGCAGTTCTTC

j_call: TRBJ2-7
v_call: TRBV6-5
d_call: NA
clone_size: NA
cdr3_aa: CASSYTRFSYEQYF
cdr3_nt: TGTGCCAGCAGTTATACCAGGTTCTCCTACGAGCAGTACTTC

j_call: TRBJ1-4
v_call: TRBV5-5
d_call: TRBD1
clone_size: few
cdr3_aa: CASSFPGQTEKLFF
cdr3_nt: TGTGCCAGCAGCTTCCCGGGACAGACCGAAAAACTGTTTTTT

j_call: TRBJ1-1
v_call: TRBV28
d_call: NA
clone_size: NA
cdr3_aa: CALPGRFKRAFF
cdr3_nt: TGTGCCCTCCCGGGACGGTTCAAGAGGGCTTTCTTT

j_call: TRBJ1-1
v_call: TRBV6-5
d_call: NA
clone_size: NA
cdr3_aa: CASSTLPRGGSTEAFF
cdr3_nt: TGTGCCAGCAGCACCTTGCCCCGAGGGGGGAGCACTGAAGCTTTCTTT

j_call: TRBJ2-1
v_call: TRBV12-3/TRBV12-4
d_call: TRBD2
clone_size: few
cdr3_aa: CASSRGGSGRHNEQFF
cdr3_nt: TGTGCCAGCAGTCGCGGGGGTAGCGGGAGGCACAATGAGCAGTTCTTC

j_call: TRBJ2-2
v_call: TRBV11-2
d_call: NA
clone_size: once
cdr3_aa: CASSSRAGVTGGLFF
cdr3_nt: TGTGCCAGCAGCTCTAGGGCGGGAGTTACAGGGGGGCTGTTTTTT

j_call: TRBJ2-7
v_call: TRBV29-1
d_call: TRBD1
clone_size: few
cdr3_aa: CSVAQIATGQGKQYF
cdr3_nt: TGCAGCGTGGCCCAGATCGCCACGGGACAGGGGAAGCAGTACTTC

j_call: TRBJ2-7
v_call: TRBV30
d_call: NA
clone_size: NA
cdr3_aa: CAWSVRSSEQYF
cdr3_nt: TGTGCCTGGAGTGTAAGGAGTTCTGAGCAGTACTTC

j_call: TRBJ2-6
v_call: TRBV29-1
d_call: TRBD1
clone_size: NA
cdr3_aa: CSVVKGGAYVANVLTF
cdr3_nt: TGCAGCGTTGTTAAAGGGGGCGCTTATGTGGCCAACGTCCTGACTTTC